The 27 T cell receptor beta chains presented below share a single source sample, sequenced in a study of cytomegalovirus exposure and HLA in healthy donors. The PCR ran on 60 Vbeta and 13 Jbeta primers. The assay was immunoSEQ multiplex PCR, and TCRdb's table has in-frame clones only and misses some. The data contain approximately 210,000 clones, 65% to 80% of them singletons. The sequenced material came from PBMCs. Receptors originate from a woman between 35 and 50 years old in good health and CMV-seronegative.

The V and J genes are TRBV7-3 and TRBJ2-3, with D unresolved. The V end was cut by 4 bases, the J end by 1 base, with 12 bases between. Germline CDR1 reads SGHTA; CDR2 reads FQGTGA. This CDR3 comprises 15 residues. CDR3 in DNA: TGTGCCAGCAGCTCTGGCCACCATGGCACAGATACGCAGTATTTT. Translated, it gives CASSSGHHGTDTQYF.

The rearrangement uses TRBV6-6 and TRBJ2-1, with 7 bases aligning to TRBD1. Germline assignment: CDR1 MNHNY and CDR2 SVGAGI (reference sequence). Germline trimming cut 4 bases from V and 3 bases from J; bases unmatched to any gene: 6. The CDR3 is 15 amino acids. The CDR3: CASSFGQANYNEQFF. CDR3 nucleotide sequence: TGTGCCAGCAGTTTTGGACAGGCAAACTACAATGAGCAGTTCTTC.

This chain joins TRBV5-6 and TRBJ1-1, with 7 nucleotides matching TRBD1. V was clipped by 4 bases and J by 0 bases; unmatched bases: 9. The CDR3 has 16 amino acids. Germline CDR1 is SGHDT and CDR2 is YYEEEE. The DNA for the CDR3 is TGTGCCAGCAGCGAGCCAGCAGGGGGTGTGAACACTGAAGCTTTCTTT. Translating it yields CASSEPAGGVNTEAFF.

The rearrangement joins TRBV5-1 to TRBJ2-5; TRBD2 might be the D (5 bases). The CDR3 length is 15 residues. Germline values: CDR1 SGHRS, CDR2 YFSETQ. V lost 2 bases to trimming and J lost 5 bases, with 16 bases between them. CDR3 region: CASSLIGEVGETQYF. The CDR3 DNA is TGCGCCAGCAGCTTAATCGGGGAAGTAGGGGAGACCCAGTACTTC.

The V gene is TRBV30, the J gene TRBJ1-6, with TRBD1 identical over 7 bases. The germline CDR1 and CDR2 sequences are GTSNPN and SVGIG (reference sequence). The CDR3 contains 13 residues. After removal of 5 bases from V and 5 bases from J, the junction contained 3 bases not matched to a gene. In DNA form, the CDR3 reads TGTGCCTGGTCGGGACAGAATAATTCACCCCTCCACTTT. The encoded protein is CAWSGQNNSPLHF.

The CDR3 DNA reads as TGTGCCAGCAGCGTAGGTCGGCGGGCGACCGGGGAGCTGTTTTTT. Its translation is CASSVGRRATGELFF. V and J are TRBV9 and TRBJ2-2; D might be TRBD2 (5 bases). CDR1 is SGDLS, CDR2 YYNGEE, per germline. The CDR3 runs 15 residues. The germline V and J ends were trimmed by 0 bases and 5 bases, with 11 bases remaining between them.

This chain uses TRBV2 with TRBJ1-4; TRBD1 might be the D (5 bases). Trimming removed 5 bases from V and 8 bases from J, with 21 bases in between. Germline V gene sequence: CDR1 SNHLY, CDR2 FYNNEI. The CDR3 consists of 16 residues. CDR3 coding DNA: TGTGCCAGCAGTAGAGATGGGACTACCGTTGGGGAAAAACTGTTTTTT. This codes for CASSRDGTTVGEKLFF.

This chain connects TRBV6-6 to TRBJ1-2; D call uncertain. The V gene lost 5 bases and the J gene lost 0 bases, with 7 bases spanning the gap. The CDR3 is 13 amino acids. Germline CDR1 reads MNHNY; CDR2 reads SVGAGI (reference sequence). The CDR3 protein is CASSIPANYGYTF. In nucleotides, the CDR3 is TGTGCCAGCAGTATACCGGCTAACTATGGCTACACCTTC.

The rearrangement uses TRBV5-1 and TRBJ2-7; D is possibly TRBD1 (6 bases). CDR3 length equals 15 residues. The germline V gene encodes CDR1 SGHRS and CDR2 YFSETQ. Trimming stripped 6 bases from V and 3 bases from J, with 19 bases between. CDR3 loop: CASKPGASGIYEQYF. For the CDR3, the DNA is TGCGCCAGCAAACCAGGGGCCAGCGGTATCTACGAGCAGTACTTC.

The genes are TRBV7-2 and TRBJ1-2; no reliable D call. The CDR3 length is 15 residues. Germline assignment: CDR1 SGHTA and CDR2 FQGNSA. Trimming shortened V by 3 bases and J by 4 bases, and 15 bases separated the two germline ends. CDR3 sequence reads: CASSFTSGDGYGYTF. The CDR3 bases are TGTGCCAGCAGCTTTACGTCCGGGGATGGCTATGGCTACACCTTC.

Here the CDR3 reads CASSRTGDYGYTF. As DNA, the CDR3 is TGTGCCAGCAGCCGGACCGGGGACTATGGCTACACCTTC. This chain uses TRBV7-3 with TRBJ1-2; D ambiguous. Germline CDR1 reads SGHTA; CDR2 reads FQGTGA. V was cut by 5 bases and J by 3 bases, with 10 bases left in between. CDR3 length equals 13 residues. The full variable domain, with the rest looked up from reference TRBV7-3 and TRBJ1-2, is GAGVSQTPSNKVTEKGKYVELRCDPISGHTALYWYRQSLGQGPEFLIYFQGTGAADDSGLPNDRFFAVRPEGSVSTLKIQRTERGDSAVYLCASSRTGDYGYTFGSGTRLTVV.

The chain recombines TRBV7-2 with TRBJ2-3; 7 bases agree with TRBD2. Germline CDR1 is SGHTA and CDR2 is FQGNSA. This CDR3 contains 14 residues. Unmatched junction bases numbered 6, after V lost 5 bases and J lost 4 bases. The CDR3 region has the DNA TGTGCCAGCAGCCCCCGACTAGCAGCAGATACGCAGTATTTT. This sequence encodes CASSPRLAADTQYF.

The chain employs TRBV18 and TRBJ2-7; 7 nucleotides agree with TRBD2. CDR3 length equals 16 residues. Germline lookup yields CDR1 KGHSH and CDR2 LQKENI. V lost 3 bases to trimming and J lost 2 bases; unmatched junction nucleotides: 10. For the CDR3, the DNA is TGTGCCAGCTCACCTTTTGGGGGAGGGCCCCCCTACGAGCAGTACTTC. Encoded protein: CASSPFGGGPPYEQYF. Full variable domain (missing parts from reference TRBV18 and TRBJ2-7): NAGVMQNPRHLVRRRGQEARLRCSPMKGHSHVYWYRQLPEEGLKFMVYLQKENIIDESGMPKERFSAEFPKEGPSILRIQQVVRGDSAAYFCASSPFGGGPPYEQYFGPGTRLTVT.

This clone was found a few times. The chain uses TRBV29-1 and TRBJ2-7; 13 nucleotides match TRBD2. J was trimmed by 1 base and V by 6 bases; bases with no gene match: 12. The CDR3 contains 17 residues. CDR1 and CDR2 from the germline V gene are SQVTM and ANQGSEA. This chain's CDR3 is CSVEGLAGKGSSYEQYF. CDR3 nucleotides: TGCAGCGTGGAGGGACTAGCGGGAAAGGGGTCATCCTACGAGCAGTACTTC.

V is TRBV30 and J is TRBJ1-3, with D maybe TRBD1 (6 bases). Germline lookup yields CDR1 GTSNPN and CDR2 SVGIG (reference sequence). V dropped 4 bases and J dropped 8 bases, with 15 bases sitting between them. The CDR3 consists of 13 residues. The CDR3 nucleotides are TGTGCCTGGACAACTGGGGGGGCTTACACCATATATTTT. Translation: CAWTTGGAYTIYF.

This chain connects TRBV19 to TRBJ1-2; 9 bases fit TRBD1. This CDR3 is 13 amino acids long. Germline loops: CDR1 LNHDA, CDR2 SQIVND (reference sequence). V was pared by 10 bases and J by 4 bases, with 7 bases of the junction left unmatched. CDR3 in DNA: TGTGCCACCCAGGACAGGGGTGTCTATGGCTACACCTTC. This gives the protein CATQDRGVYGYTF.

The chain's CDR3 is CASSIDGGRYTEAFF. The CDR3 DNA is TGTGCCAGTAGTATAGACGGGGGGAGGTACACTGAAGCTTTCTTT. The gene calls are TRBV19 and TRBJ1-1; perhaps TRBD1 as D (5 bases). The CDR3 has 15 residues. Deletions cut 0 bases from V and 3 bases from J, with 11 bases between. CDR1 and CDR2 from the germline V gene are LNHDA and SQIVND (reference sequence).

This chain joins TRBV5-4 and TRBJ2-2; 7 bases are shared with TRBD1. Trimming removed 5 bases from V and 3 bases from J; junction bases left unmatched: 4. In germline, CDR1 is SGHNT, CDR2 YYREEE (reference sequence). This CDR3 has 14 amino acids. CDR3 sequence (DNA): TGTGCCAGCAGGCCAGGGGGAGACACCGGGGAGCTGTTTTTT. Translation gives CASRPGGDTGELFF.

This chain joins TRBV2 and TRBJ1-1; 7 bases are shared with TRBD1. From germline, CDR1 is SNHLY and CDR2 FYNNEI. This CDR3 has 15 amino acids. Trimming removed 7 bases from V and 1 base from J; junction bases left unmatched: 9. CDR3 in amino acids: CASNPQGNRNTEAFF. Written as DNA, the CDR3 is TGTGCCAGCAACCCACAGGGGAATCGGAACACTGAAGCTTTCTTT.

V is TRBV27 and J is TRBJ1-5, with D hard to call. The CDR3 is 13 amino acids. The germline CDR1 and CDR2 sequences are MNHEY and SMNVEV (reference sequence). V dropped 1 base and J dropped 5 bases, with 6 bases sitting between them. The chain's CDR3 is CASSLYQDQPQHF. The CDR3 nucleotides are TGTGCCAGCAGTTTATACCAGGATCAGCCCCAGCATTTT.

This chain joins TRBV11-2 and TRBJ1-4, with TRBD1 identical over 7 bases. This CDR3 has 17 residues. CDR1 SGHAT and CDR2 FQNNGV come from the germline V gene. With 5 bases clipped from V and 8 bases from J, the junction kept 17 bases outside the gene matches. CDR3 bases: TGTGCCAGCAGCCCACTCATACCGACAGGGAGAGAGGAAAAACTGTTTTTT. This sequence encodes CASSPLIPTGREEKLFF.

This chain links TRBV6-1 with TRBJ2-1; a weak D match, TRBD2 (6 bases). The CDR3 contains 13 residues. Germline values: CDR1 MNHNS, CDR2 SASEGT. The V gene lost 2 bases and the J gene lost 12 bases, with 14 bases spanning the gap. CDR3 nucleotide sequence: TGTGCCAGCAGTGAACGGTTCGGGGACTGGCAGTTCTTC. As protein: CASSERFGDWQFF.

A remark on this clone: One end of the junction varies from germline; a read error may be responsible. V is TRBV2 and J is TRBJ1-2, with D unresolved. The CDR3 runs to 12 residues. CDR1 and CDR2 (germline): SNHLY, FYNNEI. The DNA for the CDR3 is TGTGCCAGCAGCTTTCGCTTGGAACAGTCATCGTTC. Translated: CASSFRLEQSSF.

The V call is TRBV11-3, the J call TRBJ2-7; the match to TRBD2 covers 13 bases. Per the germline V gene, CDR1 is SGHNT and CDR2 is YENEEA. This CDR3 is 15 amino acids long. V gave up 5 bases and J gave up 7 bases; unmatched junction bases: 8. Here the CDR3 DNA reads TGTGCCAGCAGCCCCCGAGGACTAGCGGGAGAGGAGCAGTACGTC. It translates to CASSPRGLAGEEQYV.

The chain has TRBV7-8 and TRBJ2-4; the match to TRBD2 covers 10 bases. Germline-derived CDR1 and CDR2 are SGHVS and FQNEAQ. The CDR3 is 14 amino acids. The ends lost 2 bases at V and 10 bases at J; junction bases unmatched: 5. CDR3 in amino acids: CASSLNPLAGIQYF. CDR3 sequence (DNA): TGTGCCAGCAGCTTAAATCCACTAGCGGGGATTCAGTACTTC.

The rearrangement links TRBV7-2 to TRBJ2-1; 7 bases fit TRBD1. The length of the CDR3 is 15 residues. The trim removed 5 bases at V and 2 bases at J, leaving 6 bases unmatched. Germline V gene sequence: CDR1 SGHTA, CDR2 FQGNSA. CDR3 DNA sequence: TGTGCCAGCAGCGTCGAAGGGACAGCCTACAATGAGCAGTTCTTC. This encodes CASSVEGTAYNEQFF. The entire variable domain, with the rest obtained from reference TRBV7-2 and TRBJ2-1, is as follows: GAGVSQSPSNKVTEKGKDVELRCDPISGHTALYWYRQSLGQGLEFLIYFQGNSAPDKSGLPSDRFSAERTGGSVSTLTIQRTQQEDSAVYLCASSVEGTAYNEQFFGPGTRLTVL.

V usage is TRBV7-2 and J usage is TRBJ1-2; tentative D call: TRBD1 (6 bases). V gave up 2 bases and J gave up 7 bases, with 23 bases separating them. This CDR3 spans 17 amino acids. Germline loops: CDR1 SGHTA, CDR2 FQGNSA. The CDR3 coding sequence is TGTGCCAGCAGCTTAACGCGATCTTCGGGGGGGCAGAGTGGCTACACCTTC. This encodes CASSLTRSSGGQSGYTF.